The 3 T cell receptor beta chains below all came from one sample that was sequenced in a study of T cell changes during pregnancy in multiple sclerosis. Assay used: immunoSEQ multiplex PCR; TCRdb lists only in-frame clones, some missing. The sample has around 30,000 clones, over 80% seen once. The sample in question was CD8+ T cells from peripheral blood mononuclear cells, obtained before pregnancy. Every receptor here comes from a female donor with multiple sclerosis, enrolled in a pregnancy study.

The rearrangement joins TRBV7-2 to TRBJ2-7, with a possible D match to TRBD2 (5 bases). V was pared by 3 bases and J by 3 bases, with 9 bases between. Looked up from germline, CDR1 is SGHTA and CDR2 is FQGNSA. The length of the CDR3 is 13 residues. The CDR3 DNA follows: TGTGCCAGCAGCTTTTTGACTATCTACGAGCAGTACTTC. This gives the protein CASSFLTIYEQYF.

This chain uses TRBV9 with TRBJ1-3, with a weak D call TRBD1 (6 bases). The germline gives CDR1 SGDLS, CDR2 YYNGEE. Trimming shortened V by 1 base and J by 0 bases, and 8 bases separated the two germline ends. This CDR3 comprises 15 residues. CDR3 protein: CASSVQGSSGNTIYF. The CDR3 nucleotides read TGTGCCAGCAGCGTACAGGGGAGCTCTGGAAACACCATATATTTT.

The genes are TRBV30 and TRBJ2-3; TRBD2 aligns across 9 bases. Trimming cost V 2 bases and J 5 bases; bases outside gene matches: 8. This CDR3 is 15 amino acids long. Germline V gives CDR1 GTSNPN, CDR2 SVGIG (reference sequence). The CDR3, as DNA: TGTGCCTGGAGTTGGCTAGCGGGGATGGAAGATACGCAGTATTTT. It codes for CAWSWLAGMEDTQYF.